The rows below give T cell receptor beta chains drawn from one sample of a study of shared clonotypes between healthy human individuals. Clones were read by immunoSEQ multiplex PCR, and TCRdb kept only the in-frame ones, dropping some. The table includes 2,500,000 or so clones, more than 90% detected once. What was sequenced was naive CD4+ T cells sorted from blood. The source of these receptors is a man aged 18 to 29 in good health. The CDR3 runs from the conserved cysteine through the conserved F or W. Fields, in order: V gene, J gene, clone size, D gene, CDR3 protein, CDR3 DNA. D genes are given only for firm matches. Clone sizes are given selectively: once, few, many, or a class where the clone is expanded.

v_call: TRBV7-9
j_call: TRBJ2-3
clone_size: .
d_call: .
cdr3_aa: CASSLASPGARTDTQYF
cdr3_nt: TGTGCCAGCAGCTTAGCGTCTCCGGGGGCCCGCACAGATACGCAGTATTTT

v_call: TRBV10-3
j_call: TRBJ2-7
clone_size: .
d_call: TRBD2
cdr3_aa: CAISESPTSGNGEQYF
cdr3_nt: TGTGCCATCAGTGAGTCCCCGACTAGCGGGAACGGCGAGCAGTACTTC

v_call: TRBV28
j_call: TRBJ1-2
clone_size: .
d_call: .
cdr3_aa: CASSPPRGDRYGYTF
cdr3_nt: TGTGCCAGCAGTCCCCCCCGGGGCGATCGCTATGGCTACACCTTC

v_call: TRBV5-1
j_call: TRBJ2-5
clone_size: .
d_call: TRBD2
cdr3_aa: CASSLWGGQETQYF
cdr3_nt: TGCGCCAGCAGCTTGTGGGGGGGCCAAGAGACCCAGTACTTC

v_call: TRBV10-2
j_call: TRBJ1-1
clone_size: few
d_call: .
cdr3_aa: CASSEWGQDTEAFF
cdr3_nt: TGCGCCAGCAGTGAGTGGGGGCAGGACACTGAAGCTTTCTTT

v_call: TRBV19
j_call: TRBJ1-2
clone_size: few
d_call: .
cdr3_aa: CASTPGQSFGYTF
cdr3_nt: TGTGCCAGTACCCCGGGGCAGTCGTTTGGCTACACCTTC

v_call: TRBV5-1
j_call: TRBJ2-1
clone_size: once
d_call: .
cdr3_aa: CASSPDRDQQFF
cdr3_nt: TGCGCCAGCAGCCCAGACCGGGATCAGCAGTTCTTC

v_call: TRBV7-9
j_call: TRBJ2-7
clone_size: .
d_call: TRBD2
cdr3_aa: CASSRGTGGRDEQYF
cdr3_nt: TGTGCCAGCAGTCGGGGGACGGGGGGTCGGGACGAGCAGTACTTC

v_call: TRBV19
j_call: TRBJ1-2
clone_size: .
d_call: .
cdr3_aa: CASTQTRTGTAANYGYTF
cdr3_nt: TGTGCCAGTACCCAAACCCGAACCGGGACTGCAGCTAACTATGGCTACACCTTC

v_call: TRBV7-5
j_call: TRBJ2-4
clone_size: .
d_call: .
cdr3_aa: CARSLGAGRKNIQYF
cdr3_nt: TGTGCCAGAAGCTTAGGGGCGGGACGGAAAAACATTCAGTACTTC

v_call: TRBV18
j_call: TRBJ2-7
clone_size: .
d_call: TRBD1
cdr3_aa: CASSLSAGTGGVVNEQYF
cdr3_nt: TGTGCCAGCTCCTTATCGGCCGGGACAGGGGGCGTAGTCAACGAGCAGTACTTC

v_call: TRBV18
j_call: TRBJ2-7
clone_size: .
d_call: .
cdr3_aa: CASSPQGRLYEQYF
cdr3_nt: TGTGCCAGCTCACCACAGGGGCGCCTCTACGAGCAGTACTTC

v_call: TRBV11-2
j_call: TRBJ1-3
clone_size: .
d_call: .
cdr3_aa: CASSLGTLGNTIYF
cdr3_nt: TGTGCCAGCAGCTTAGGCACGCTTGGAAACACCATATATTTT

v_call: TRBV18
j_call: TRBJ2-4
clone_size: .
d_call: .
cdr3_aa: CASSPDGGTAKNIQYF
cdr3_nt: TGTGCCAGCTCACCGGACGGGGGTACGGCCAAAAACATTCAGTACTTC

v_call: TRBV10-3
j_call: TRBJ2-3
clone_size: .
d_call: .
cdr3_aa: CAISEGQPGTDTQYF
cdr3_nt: TGTGCCATCAGTGAGGGTCAACCAGGCACAGATACGCAGTATTTT

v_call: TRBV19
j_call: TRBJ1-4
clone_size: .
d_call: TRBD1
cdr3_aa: CASSRQGGSEKLFF
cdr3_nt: TGTGCCAGTAGCCGACAGGGAGGGAGTGAAAAACTGTTTTTT

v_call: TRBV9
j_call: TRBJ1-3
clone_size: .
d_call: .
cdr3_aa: CASGGGAAGNTIYF
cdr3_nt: TGTGCAAGCGGTGGAGGGGCGGCGGGAAACACCATATATTTT

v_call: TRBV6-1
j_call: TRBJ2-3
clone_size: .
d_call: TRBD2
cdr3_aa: CASSAGRSGGARDTQYF
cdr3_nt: TGTGCCAGCAGTGCCGGTCGGAGCGGGGGGGCCAGGGATACGCAGTATTTT

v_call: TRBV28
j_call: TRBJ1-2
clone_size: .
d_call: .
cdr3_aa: CASSSGTYGYTF
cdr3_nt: TGTGCCAGCAGTTCTGGGACCTATGGCTACACCTTC

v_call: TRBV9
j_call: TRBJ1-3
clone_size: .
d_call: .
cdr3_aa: CASSVGGGGDGNTIYF
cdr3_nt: TGTGCCAGCAGCGTAGGGGGCGGAGGAGATGGAAACACCATATATTTT

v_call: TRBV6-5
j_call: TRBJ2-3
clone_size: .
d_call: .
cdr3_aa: CASSSTIVRHTDTQYF
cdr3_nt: TGTGCCAGCAGTTCGACTATAGTACGCCACACAGATACGCAGTATTTT

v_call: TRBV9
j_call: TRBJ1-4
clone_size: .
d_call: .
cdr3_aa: CASSVWGETNEKLFF
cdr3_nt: TGTGCCAGCAGCGTCTGGGGAGAGACTAATGAAAAACTGTTTTTT

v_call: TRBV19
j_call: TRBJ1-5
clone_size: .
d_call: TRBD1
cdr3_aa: CASSTRTGNQPQHF
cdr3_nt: TGTGCCAGTAGTACCCGGACAGGAAATCAGCCCCAGCATTTT

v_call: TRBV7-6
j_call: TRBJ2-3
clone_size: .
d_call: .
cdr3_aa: CASSRDRRTDTQYF
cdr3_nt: TGTGCCAGCAGCAGAGACAGGCGCACAGATACGCAGTATTTT